This TCR beta chain was identified during a study of monozygotic twins with cystic fibrosis. Study results and caveats: Median Simpson clonality of about 0.01 suggested naive T cells predominated. Monozygotic CF twin pairs shared significantly more nucleotide-identical clonotypes than unrelated CF individuals did.

The CDR3 sequence is 15 residues long. The trim removed 4 bases at V and 0 bases at J, leaving 3 bases unmatched. Germline V gene lookup returns CDR1 SGHNT and CDR2 YYREEE (reference sequence). In the case of this clone: Its specificity is unknown.

This table comes from immunoSEQ multiplex PCR, and its TCRdb copy is limited to in-frame clones, with some not included. The top ten clones hold under 0.25% of a sample with some 33,000 clones, just over 90% of them seen once. The specimen was blood. This rearrangement joins TRBV5-4 to TRBJ2-2; 7 nucleotides line up with TRBD1. The sequence derives from a boy between 2 and 10 years old with cystic fibrosis. CDR3 DNA: TGTGCCAGCAGCAAGGGACAGCCGAACACCGGGGAGCTGTTTTTT. Protein product: CASSKGQPNTGELFF. The variable domain in full, completed from reference TRBV5-4 and TRBJ2-2, reads ETGVTQSPTHLIKTRGQQVTLRCSSQSGHNTVSWYQQALGQGPQFIFQYYREEENGRGNFPPRFSGLQFPNYSSELNVNALELDDSALYLCASSKGQPNTGELFFGEGSRLTVL.